One TCR beta chain is described in this entry. Its antigen remains unknown. The data were obtained in a study of blood T cells in healthy people across ages. Study overall: With template switching, about one barcoded beta molecule was captured per two T cells. Study-wide points: In older individuals, TCR beta diversity per million T cells was lower, falling roughly linearly with age. A greater number of naive CD4+ cells and higher diversity distinguished long-lived donors from aged donors.

The CDR3 consists of 15 residues. V dropped 2 bases and J dropped 2; count of bases not matched to a gene: 6. Germline assignment: CDR1 SGHRS and CDR2 YFSETQ. A second roughly 7 to 12 cycle PCR used barcoded and J-beta primers. Every single cDNA molecule received a tag from a template-switch adaptor with 12 random nucleotides. TCRdb processed the 5' RACE reads anew with MiXCR; each CDR3 protein has one entry. The sample shows 2 million or so distinct CDR3 sequences, roughly 52% of them seen only once. This receptor was taken from a woman in her forties in good health. This chain connects TRBV5-1 to TRBJ1-2; 7 nucleotides match TRBD1. Sequenced material: blood. The CDR3 DNA is TGCGCCAGCAGCTTCACAGGGGTGAGCAACTATGGCTACACCTTC. Translated, it gives CASSFTGVSNYGYTF.